The sequence of this T cell receptor beta chain was determined in a study of neoadjuvant nivolumab and ipilimumab in lung cancer. Points from the study as a whole: Only two of four nivolumab-treated tumors gained richness and clonality by surgery. Compared with tumor-adjacent uninvolved lung, resected tumors showed greater richness and clonality. Resected-tumor TCR richness correlated positively with pretherapy blood richness.

TCRdb's table, derived via immunoSEQ multiplex PCR, lists solely in-frame clones and lacks some. In the table there are 17,000 or so clones, less than 85% of which are singletons. Points on this clone: What it binds is unknown.

The CDR3 is made up of 13 amino acids. The V end lost 2 bases, the J end lost 8 bases, and 7 bases lay between the germline ends. CDR1 MNHEY and CDR2 SVGAGI come from the germline V gene. The receptor comes from an adult with non-small cell lung cancer. The specimen comprised tumor tissue, sampled after neoadjuvant nivolumab, alone or with ipilimumab, at or shortly before surgery. The chain employs TRBV6-5 and TRBJ1-6; unclear D gene. In DNA form, the CDR3 reads TGTGCCAGCAGTTACGACGGACATTCACCCCTCCACTTT. Its protein product is CASSYDGHSPLHF.